This is a list of T cell receptor beta chains from one sample in a study of cytomegalovirus exposure and HLA in healthy donors. The protocol was immunoSEQ multiplex PCR, while the TCRdb copy is restricted to in-frame clones and leaves out a portion. The repertoire has 120,000 or so clones, around 82% of them found once; the top ten carry over 9%. What was sequenced was PBMCs. These receptors all stem from a male donor in good health and CMV-seropositive. CDR3s include the opening cysteine and the closing phenylalanine or tryptophan. The D gene is left open where the match is weak. Not all rows give a size; the values are once, few, many and, for expanded clones, a class.

d_call,clone_size,v_call,j_call,cdr3_aa,cdr3_nt
.,.,TRBV1,TRBJ2-1,CTRIIMFGRKEQFF,TGCACCAGGATCATAATGTTTGGGCGCAAAGAGCAGTTCTTC
.,.,TRBV10-3,TRBJ2-1,CAISEAQVTYNEQFF,TGTGCCATCAGTGAGGCTCAGGTTACCTACAATGAGCAGTTCTTC
.,.,TRBV6-5,TRBJ2-5,CASSHPSLETQYF,TGTGCCAGCAGCCACCCAAGCCTAGAGACCCAGTACTTC
.,.,TRBV9,TRBJ2-2,CASSPAGRGTGELFF,TGTGCCAGCAGCCCCGCGGGGAGAGGCACCGGGGAGCTGTTTTTT
TRBD1,.,TRBV4-2,TRBJ2-7,CASSQGDRGRDEQYF,TGTGCCAGCAGCCAGGGGGACAGGGGGCGCGACGAGCAGTACTTC
TRBD2,.,TRBV19,TRBJ2-3,CASSRTAGGGTDTQYF,TGTGCCAGTAGTAGAACAGCGGGAGGAGGAACAGATACGCAGTATTTT
TRBD2,.,TRBV27,TRBJ2-1,CASSSGLAGGNEQFF,TGTGCCAGCAGTTCGGGACTAGCGGGGGGGAATGAGCAGTTCTTC
.,.,TRBV27,TRBJ2-1,CASSFPRDTPGRWYNEQFF,TGTGCCAGCAGCTTCCCCCGGGACACCCCGGGACGGTGGTACAATGAGCAGTTCTTC
.,.,TRBV11-2,TRBJ2-7,CASSLGEAWWSQYF,TGTGCCAGCAGCTTAGGGGAGGCCTGGTGGTCGCAGTACTTC
.,.,TRBV18,TRBJ2-1,CASSPSDRDNEQFF,TGTGCCAGCTCACCATCCGACAGAGACAATGAGCAGTTCTTC
TRBD2,.,TRBV27,TRBJ2-7,CASSSPLRESHEQYF,TGTGCCAGCAGTTCCCCTCTGCGGGAGTCCCACGAGCAGTACTTC
TRBD1,.,TRBV5-5,TRBJ2-6,CASSQHRGPGGANVLTF,TGTGCCAGCAGCCAACACAGGGGGCCGGGTGGGGCCAACGTCCTGACTTTC
TRBD1,once,TRBV6-6,TRBJ2-1,CASGSPGTGAYNEQFF,TGTGCCAGCGGTTCTCCCGGGACAGGGGCCTACAATGAGCAGTTCTTC
TRBD2,.,TRBV27,TRBJ2-1,CASSSRGGLAAYNEQFF,TGTGCCAGCAGTTCCCGAGGGGGACTAGCGGCATACAATGAGCAGTTCTTC
TRBD2,.,TRBV7-2,TRBJ2-7,CASSLVGEGSYEQYF,TGTGCCAGCAGCTTAGTTGGGGAGGGCTCTTACGAGCAGTACTTC
.,.,TRBV6-5,TRBJ2-2,CASSYSSPSGELFF,TGTGCCAGCAGTTACTCGTCCCCGAGCGGGGAGCTGTTTTTT
TRBD2,.,TRBV29-1,TRBJ2-7,CSPRGLAGPADEQYF,TGCAGCCCCAGAGGACTAGCGGGACCCGCCGACGAGCAGTACTTC
TRBD2,.,TRBV27,TRBJ2-2,CASTTGIAGRTNTGELFF,TGTGCCAGCACGACGGGGATAGCGGGAAGGACGAACACCGGGGAGCTGTTTTTT
TRBD2,.,TRBV5-1,TRBJ2-3,CASSPSSGVGADTQYF,TGCGCCAGCAGCCCTTCTAGCGGGGTGGGGGCAGATACGCAGTATTTT
TRBD1,.,TRBV7-9,TRBJ1-4,CASSSRQGDATNEKLFF,TGTGCCAGCAGCTCCAGACAGGGTGATGCAACTAATGAAAAACTGTTTTTT
TRBD2,.,TRBV10-3,TRBJ2-7,CAISGWWGGGYEQYF,TGTGCCATCAGTGGTTGGTGGGGCGGGGGCTACGAGCAGTACTTC
TRBD2,.,TRBV28,TRBJ2-7,CASSFGRGQYF,TGTGCCAGCAGTTTCGGGAGGGGGCAGTACTTC
.,.,TRBV11-2,TRBJ2-1,CASSLGAGLPSNEQFF,TGTGCCAGCAGCTTAGGGGCAGGACTACCTTCCAATGAGCAGTTCTTC
.,.,TRBV6-5,TRBJ1-5,CASSSLSNQPQHF,TGTGCCAGCAGCTCCCTGAGCAATCAGCCCCAGCATTTT
.,few,TRBV5-1,TRBJ2-3,CASSLAVAGTDTQYF,TGCGCCAGCAGCTTGGCGGTAGCTGGGACAGATACGCAGTATTTT
.,.,TRBV28,TRBJ1-4,CASSSQGGLGEKLFF,TGTGCCAGCAGTTCCCAAGGGGGATTAGGAGAAAAACTGTTTTTT
TRBD1,.,TRBV13,TRBJ2-1,CASSFSYGQVYRSYNEQFF,TGTGCCAGCAGCTTCTCATATGGACAGGTTTATCGCTCCTACAATGAGCAGTTCTTC
TRBD2,few,TRBV5-1,TRBJ2-3,CASSLGGSPDTQYF,TGCGCCAGCAGCTTGGGCGGGAGCCCAGATACGCAGTATTTT
.,few,TRBV9,TRBJ1-5,CASSVFPNPYQPQHF,TGTGCCAGCAGCGTCTTCCCTAATCCTTATCAGCCCCAGCATTTT
.,.,TRBV27,TRBJ2-2,CASSPPYRRTVYTGELFF,TGTGCCAGCAGTCCCCCGTATAGACGGACAGTTTATACCGGGGAGCTGTTTTTT
TRBD2,.,TRBV7-9,TRBJ2-3,CASSFLGLAGGRADTQYF,TGTGCCAGCAGCTTTCTCGGACTAGCGGGAGGGCGGGCAGATACGCAGTATTTT
TRBD2,.,TRBV30,TRBJ2-1,CAWTLLTSGSYNEQFF,TGTGCCTGGACCCTCTTGACTAGCGGTTCCTACAATGAGCAGTTCTTC
.,.,TRBV10-3,TRBJ1-5,CAISEDSLGSGQPQHF,TGTGCCATCAGTGAGGACAGTCTTGGGTCAGGGCAGCCCCAGCATTTT
TRBD2,.,TRBV7-2,TRBJ2-1,CASSVPSGTAREQFF,TGTGCCAGCAGCGTTCCTAGCGGGACAGCGCGAGAGCAGTTCTTC
TRBD1,.,TRBV27,TRBJ1-1,CASSSPGQGSTEAFF,TGTGCCAGCAGTTCGCCGGGACAGGGAAGCACTGAAGCTTTCTTT
TRBD2,.,TRBV5-1,TRBJ2-7,CASSSGLANEQYF,TGCGCCAGCAGCTCGGGACTAGCGAACGAGCAGTACTTC
.,.,TRBV21-1,TRBJ1-5,CASSISWTEWNSNQPQHF,TGTGCCAGCAGCATCTCTTGGACAGAGTGGAATAGCAATCAGCCCCAGCATTTT
TRBD2,few,TRBV29-1,TRBJ2-2,CSAEFSGSLDTGELFF,TGCAGCGCTGAATTTAGCGGGAGTCTTGACACCGGGGAGCTGTTTTTT
.,.,TRBV6-1,TRBJ1-1,CASSDRGEETEAFF,TGTGCCAGCAGTGACAGGGGAGAAGAGACTGAAGCTTTCTTT
TRBD1,.,TRBV6-6,TRBJ1-2,CASRSPTGIGGYTF,TGTGCCAGCAGGTCCCCGACAGGGATCGGTGGCTACACCTTC
.,.,TRBV30,TRBJ2-7,CAWSRGSSGGF,TGTGCCTGGTCCCGGGGGTCCTCTGGGGGGTTC
TRBD1,.,TRBV4-2,TRBJ2-6,CASSQDRTGGGWTGANVLTF,TGTGCCAGCAGCCAAGATCGGACAGGGGGCGGCTGGACTGGGGCCAACGTCCTGACTTTC
.,.,TRBV5-1,TRBJ2-1,CASSLRAPSDEQFF,TGCGCCAGCAGCTTGAGAGCGCCCAGCGATGAGCAGTTCTTC
.,.,TRBV30,TRBJ1-1,CAWSRRGRDTEAFF,TGTGCCTGGAGCCGACGAGGGAGGGACACTGAAGCTTTCTTT
TRBD1,.,TRBV7-3,TRBJ1-5,CASSSQGGNQPQHF,TGTGCCAGCAGCTCGCAGGGGGGCAATCAGCCCCAGCATTTT
.,.,TRBV6-6,TRBJ2-7,CASRSPRTVLEDEQYF,TGTGCCAGCAGATCCCCCCGGACAGTCCTCGAGGACGAGCAGTACTTC
TRBD1,.,TRBV6-5,TRBJ1-2,CASSDRGRYYGYTF,TGTGCCAGCAGTGACAGGGGGCGCTACTATGGCTACACCTTC
.,.,TRBV28,TRBJ1-1,CASSVPGARNTEAFF,TGTGCCAGCAGTGTCCCAGGGGCCCGGAACACTGAAGCTTTCTTT